This T cell receptor beta chain was obtained from a study of Graves' ophthalmopathy and Graves' hyperthyroidism. Study-wide results and limits: Progression of ophthalmopathy was predicted by the model with roughly 70% sensitivity and 72% to 85% specificity. Blood also held most thyroid clonotypes expanded above 0.001 frequency.

This clonotype occurred a few times. What it binds is unknown. Excluded: other autoimmune disease, uncontrolled infection, pregnancy or lactation. V shed 6 bases and J shed 3 bases, with 15 bases lying between them. CDR3 size: 14 residues. In germline, CDR1 is MDHEN, CDR2 SYDVKM. Beta-chain TCR CDR3 regions were amplified from RNA transcripts. First-round RT-PCR employed HTBI primers, with a second-round multiplex PCR after it. TCRdb re-called the multiplex PCR reads with MiXCR, one entry per CDR3 protein. The repertoire holds 680,000 or so distinct CDR3 sequences, with 20% to 25% as singletons. V and J are TRBV28 and TRBJ2-7; no clear D. The receptor comes from a woman younger than 30 with stable Graves' hyperthyroidism. Some clones in this sample may be carry-over from other donors' samples. The material sequenced was peripheral blood. The CDR3 nucleotides read TGTGCCAGCAGCACCCTCTGGTTGGTCTACGAGCAGTACTTC. It is translated as CASSTLWLVYEQYF.